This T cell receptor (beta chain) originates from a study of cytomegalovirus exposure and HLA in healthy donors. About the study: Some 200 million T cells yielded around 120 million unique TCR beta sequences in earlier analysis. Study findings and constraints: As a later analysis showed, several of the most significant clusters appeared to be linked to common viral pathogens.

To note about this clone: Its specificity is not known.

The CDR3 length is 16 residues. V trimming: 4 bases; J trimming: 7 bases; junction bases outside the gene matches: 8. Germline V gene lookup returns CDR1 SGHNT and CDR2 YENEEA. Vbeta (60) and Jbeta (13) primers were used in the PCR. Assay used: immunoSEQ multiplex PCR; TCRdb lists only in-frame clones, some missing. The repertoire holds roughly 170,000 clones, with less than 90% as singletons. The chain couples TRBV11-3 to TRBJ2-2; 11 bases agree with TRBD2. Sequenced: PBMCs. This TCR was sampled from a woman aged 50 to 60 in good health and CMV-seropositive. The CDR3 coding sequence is TGTGCCAGCAGCTCCGGGGCTAGCGGGGGGTTCGGGGAGCTGTTTTTT. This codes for CASSSGASGGFGELFF. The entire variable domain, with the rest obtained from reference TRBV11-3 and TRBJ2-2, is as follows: EAGVVQSPRYKIIEKKQPVAFWCNPISGHNTLYWYLQNLGQGPELLIRYENEEAVDDSQLPKDRFSAERLKGVDSTLKIQPAELGDSAVYLCASSSGASGGFGELFFGEGSRLTVL.